These T cell receptor beta chains were read from a single sample in a study of blood T cell repertoires in COVID-19. The repertoire was sequenced with immunoSEQ multiplex PCR; TCRdb's copy has only in-frame clones and lacks some. Among 50,000 to 75,000 clones, about 90% were seen once, and the ten largest hold approximately 1.3%. The specimen was peripheral blood. The receptors here all came from a man aged 60-69 years with acute or convalescent COVID-19. CDR3s include the opening cysteine and the closing phenylalanine or tryptophan. The D gene is left open where the match is weak. Clone size is given for some rows only: seen once, a few or many times, or a class if the clone is expanded.

j_call v_call clone_size cdr3_length d_call cdr3_aa cdr3_nt
TRBJ2-3 TRBV9 - 14 - CASTNPGSTDTQYF TGTGCCAGCACCAACCCGGGGAGCACAGATACGCAGTATTTT
TRBJ2-2 TRBV5-1 - 14 - CASSLAGVAGELFF TGCGCCAGCAGCTTGGCGGGGGTCGCCGGGGAGCTGTTTTTT
TRBJ1-2 TRBV27 - 13 - CASSLSQGFGYTF TGTGCCAGCAGTTTATCACAGGGATTTGGCTACACCTTC
TRBJ2-3 TRBV7-2 - 17 TRBD2 CASSLSRTSGSTDTQYF TGTGCCAGCAGCTTATCTCGGACTAGCGGGAGCACAGATACGCAGTATTTT
TRBJ1-5 TRBV10-2 - 15 TRBD1 CASRQGAMGNQPQHF TGCGCCAGCAGACAGGGGGCGATGGGGAATCAGCCCCAGCATTTT
TRBJ1-1 TRBV6-6 - 14 - CASSYSYGNTEAFF TGTGCCAGCAGTTACTCGTACGGGAACACTGAAGCTTTCTTT
TRBJ2-4 TRBV21-1 - 23 - CASSNNRDRGLDGSSAAKNIQYF TGTGCCAGCAGCAACAACCGGGACAGGGGGCTTGACGGGTCCTCCGCGGCCAAAAACATTCAGTACTTC
TRBJ2-1 TRBV9 - 14 - CASSVGVNNNEQFF TGTGCCAGCAGCGTAGGAGTCAATAACAATGAGCAGTTCTTC
TRBJ1-2 TRBV19 once 17 - CASSIMPKDSANYGYTF TGTGCCAGTAGTATAATGCCCAAGGACAGCGCTAACTATGGCTACACCTTC
TRBJ1-2 TRBV21-1 - 17 - CASSWGDRDRGRNGYTF TGTGCCAGCAGCTGGGGGGACCGGGACAGGGGCAGAAATGGCTACACCTTC
TRBJ1-6 TRBV6-5 - 14 TRBD1 CASRLTGGNSPLHF TGTGCCAGCCGACTGACAGGGGGTAATTCACCCCTCCACTTT
TRBJ2-3 TRBV12-3/TRBV12-4 - 12 TRBD1 CASRRRQGRKYF TGTGCCAGCAGGCGAAGACAGGGAAGGAAGTATTTT
TRBJ2-7 TRBV27 - 17 - CASSRLNSGTTLYEQYF TGTGCCAGCAGTCGGCTGAACTCAGGAACCACCTTATACGAGCAGTACTTC
TRBJ1-1 TRBV2 - 16 TRBD1 CASSTGQGNLNTEAFF TGTGCCAGCAGTACAGGACAGGGCAACTTGAACACTGAAGCTTTCTTT